The 30 T cell receptor beta chains below were found in one sample sequenced in a study of blood T cells in healthy people across ages. For the second PCR, which ran for about 6 to 11 cycles, a sample-barcoded 5' primer and a J-beta primer mix were used. A single record per CDR3 protein comes from TCRdb applying MiXCR to the 5' RACE reads. The sample lists hundreds of thousands of distinct CDR3 sequences; approximately 30% were seen once. The specimen sequenced was blood. These receptors were collected from a woman older than 75 in good health.

The table lists this clonotype with many counts. The rearrangement joins TRBV7-3 to TRBJ2-3; 8 nucleotides line up with TRBD2. This CDR3 comprises 16 residues. Looked up from germline, CDR1 is SGHTA and CDR2 is FQGTGA. With V trimmed by 1 base and J by 2 bases, 5 bases remained unmatched. As DNA, the CDR3 is TGTGCCAGCAGCTTAATTGGCGGGGGGTCCACAGATACGCAGTATTTT. Encoded protein: CASSLIGGGSTDTQYF.

This clonotype showed up just a few times. A much larger clone lies a single base off, so this may be a read error. The chain combines TRBV7-8 with TRBJ2-5; 12 nucleotides match TRBD2. The CDR3 is made up of 15 amino acids. The V gene's germline CDR1 is SGHVS and CDR2 FQNEAQ. V shed 5 bases and J 11 bases; nucleotides not matched to a gene: 12. In nucleotides, the CDR3 is TGTGCCAGCAGCAAGACTAGCGGGGGTTACAATGAGCAGTACTTC. This sequence encodes CASSKTSGGYNEQYF.

The CDR3 DNA reads TGTGCCAGCAGCTCTTCGACAGTTAGCACAGATACGCAGTATTTT. Translation gives CASSSSTVSTDTQYF. The rearrangement joins TRBV7-9 to TRBJ2-3; a possible D gene is TRBD1 (5 bases). The germline gives CDR1 SEHNR, CDR2 FQNEAQ (reference sequence). This CDR3 is built from 15 residues. The V gene lost 4 bases and the J gene lost 0 bases, with 11 bases spanning the gap.

This clonotype turned up a few times. This may stem from a read error, because a much larger clone lies one nucleotide away. The chain carries TRBV5-1 and TRBJ2-4; 8 nucleotides agree with TRBD2. The CDR3 totals 16 residues. In germline, CDR1 is SGHRS, CDR2 YFSETQ. The ends lost 4 bases at V and 4 bases at J; junction bases unmatched: 10. CDR3 in amino acids: CASSPYSGGEKNIQYF. CDR3 nucleotides: TGCGCCAGCAGCCCCTACTCCGGGGGGGAGAAAAACATTCAGTACTTC.

The chain recombines TRBV15 with TRBJ2-5, with unresolved D. V lost 2 bases and J 0 bases, leaving 7 bases between the germline ends. CDR3 length: 14 residues. Germline CDR1 is LNHNV and CDR2 is YYDKDF (reference sequence). CDR3 sequence (DNA): TGTGCCACCAGCAGACCTGGGTACCAAGAGACCCAGTACTTC. Amino acids: CATSRPGYQETQYF.

The rearrangement links TRBV7-8 to TRBJ2-7; D gene unclear. The CDR3 contains 14 residues. CDR1 and CDR2 (germline): SGHVS, FQNEAQ. Trimming shortened V by 4 bases and J by 0 bases, and 10 bases separated the two germline ends. Here the CDR3 DNA reads TGTGCCAGCAGCTACGGACGGTTCTCCTACGAGCAGTACTTC. It translates to CASSYGRFSYEQYF.

This clonotype was seen a handful of times. This sequence may be a read error, since a much larger clone differs from it by one base. V and J are TRBV20-1 and TRBJ2-5; 7 nucleotides agree with TRBD2. The CDR3 extends over 12 amino acids. Germline assignment: CDR1 DFQATT and CDR2 SNEGSKA (reference sequence). DNA of the CDR3: TGCAGGGCTGGGGGGGGCCAAGAGACCCAGTACTTC. This translates into CRAGGGQETQYF.

Notes on this clonotype: A much larger clone lies one base from this, so it may be a read error. The J gene is TRBJ2-7, the V gene TRBV5-1; D not resolved. The CDR3 length is 15 residues. The ends were cut back, 0 bases at V and 7 bases at J, with 17 bases in the middle. CDR1 and CDR2 (germline): SGHRS, YFSETQ. The CDR3: CASSLDSGAYNEQYF. CDR3 DNA sequence: TGCGCCAGCAGCTTGGATTCCGGCGCCTACAATGAGCAGTACTTC.

This clonotype was recorded many times. The rearrangement uses TRBV11-2 and TRBJ2-5; TRBD2 matches 10 bases. V gave up 5 bases and J gave up 3 bases; unmatched junction bases: 6. The CDR3 runs to 15 residues. Germline V CDR1 and CDR2: SGHAT, FQNNGV. The CDR3 nucleotides read TGTGCCAGCAGCCTGGGACTAGCGACCGAAGAGACCCAGTACTTC. As protein: CASSLGLATEETQYF. The variable domain in full, completed from reference TRBV11-2 and TRBJ2-5, reads EAGVAQSPRYKIIEKRQSVAFWCNPISGHATLYWYQQILGQGPKLLIQFQNNGVVDDSQLPKDRFSAERLKGVDSTLKIQPAKLEDSAVYLCASSLGLATEETQYFGPGTRLLVL.

This clonotype appeared many times. This chain links TRBV25-1 with TRBJ2-3; the D gene is possibly TRBD2 (6 bases). The CDR3 is 15 residues long. Germline V CDR1 and CDR2: MGHDK, SYGVNS. V was pared by 1 base and J by 2 bases, with 10 bases between. The CDR3 loop is CASSEWRGNTDTQYF. The CDR3 bases are TGTGCCAGCAGTGAATGGCGGGGAAACACAGATACGCAGTATTTT.

This clonotype showed up many times. This chain links TRBV15 with TRBJ2-4, with D hard to call. This CDR3 is built from 15 residues. Trimming pared 2 bases from V and 0 bases from J, leaving 8 bases between. Per germline, CDR1 LNHNV and CDR2 YYDKDF (reference sequence). Written as DNA, the CDR3 is TGTGCCACCAGCAGACACCCCATAGCCAAAAACATTCAGTACTTC. Protein: CATSRHPIAKNIQYF.

This clonotype was recorded many times. The chain links TRBV30 to TRBJ1-2; D is possibly TRBD1 (5 bases). Germline CDR1 reads GTSNPN; CDR2 reads SVGIG (reference sequence). With 0 bases removed from V and 4 bases from J, the gap between germline ends came to 9 bases. This CDR3 has 13 residues. The DNA for the CDR3 is TGTGCCTGGAGTGTCCTGGGGGGCTATGGCTACACCTTC. Its protein product is CAWSVLGGYGYTF. Complete variable domain (other parts from reference TRBV30 and TRBJ1-2): SQTIHQWPATLVQPVGSPLSLECTVEGTSNPNLYWYRQAAGRGLQLLFYSVGIGQISSEVPQNLSASRPQDRQFILSSKKLLLSDSGFYLCAWSVLGGYGYTFGSGTRLTVV.

The sample holds a few counts of this clonotype. CDR3 in DNA: TGTGCCAGCAGCTACCGCTTAACGGGACTAGCGGTCCACGAGCAGTACTTC. It translates to CASSYRLTGLAVHEQYF. The rearrangement uses TRBV7-8 and TRBJ2-7; TRBD2 matches 11 bases. V was clipped by 4 bases and J by 5 bases; unmatched bases: 13. The germline gives CDR1 SGHVS, CDR2 FQNEAQ. The CDR3 is 17 amino acids.

This clonotype was seen ten or more times. The CDR3 DNA reads as TGTGCCAGCAGTGAAGCGGGCTGGTCAGCAAGAATGGGCGAGCAGTACTTC. This encodes CASSEAGWSARMGEQYF. V gene TRBV2 combines with J gene TRBJ2-7; D is unresolved. Trimming left V 0 bases short and J 6 bases short, with 21 bases between. Germline V CDR1 and CDR2: SNHLY, FYNNEI. The CDR3 extends over 17 amino acids. Together with reference TRBV2 and TRBJ2-7, the CDR3 gives the full variable domain: EPEVTQTPSHQVTQMGQEVILRCVPISNHLYFYWYRQILGQKVEFLVSFYNNEISEKSEIFDDQFSVERPDGSNFTLKIRSTKLEDSAMYFCASSEAGWSARMGEQYFGPGTRLTVT.

The gene calls are TRBV7-3 and TRBJ2-5, with a possible D match to TRBD2 (6 bases). V was clipped by 5 bases and J by 11 bases, with 27 bases between them. The germline V gene has CDR1 SGHTA and CDR2 FQGTGA. This CDR3 contains 16 residues. CDR3 amino acids: CASSPRPGEAYNEQYF. The CDR3 nucleotides read TGTGCCAGCAGCCCGCGCCCTGGGGAGGCGTACAATGAGCAGTACTTC.

This clonotype was counted many times. The chain employs TRBV7-9 and TRBJ2-1; D gene unclear. CDR3 size: 12 residues. Germline lookup yields CDR1 SEHNR and CDR2 FQNEAQ (reference sequence). The V and J ends lost 6 bases and 5 bases respectively, with 8 bases between them. The CDR3: CASRGNNNEQFF. CDR3 nucleotides: TGTGCCAGCAGAGGGAACAACAATGAGCAGTTCTTC.

A word on this clonotype: This may be a read error, as it is one base from a much larger clone. The rearrangement links TRBV27 to TRBJ2-5, with 11 bases lining up with TRBD2. From germline, CDR1 is MNHEY and CDR2 SMNVEV (reference sequence). V lost 5 bases and J lost 11; bases outside the gene matches: 16. The CDR3 runs 16 residues. In DNA form, the CDR3 reads TGTGCCAGCAGTGCCACTAGCGGGGGTAAACACAATGAGCAGTACTTC. Amino acid sequence: CASSATSGGKHNEQYF.

This clonotype has at least ten counts. The rearrangement uses TRBV4-3 and TRBJ1-2; D possibly corresponds to TRBD1 (5 bases). This CDR3 spans 14 amino acids. The V end was cut by 0 bases, the J end by 8 bases, with 13 bases between. Per the germline V gene, CDR1 is LGHNA and CDR2 is YSLEER. In DNA, the CDR3 is TGCGCCAGCAGCCAAGACGAGGGGACGGGAGGCTACACCTTC. It translates to CASSQDEGTGGYTF.

J is TRBJ2-1 and V is TRBV20-1; TRBD2 agrees at 8 bases. Per germline, CDR1 DFQATT and CDR2 SNEGSKA (reference sequence). V shed 6 bases, J shed 8 bases, and the junction held 9 bases outside the gene matches. The CDR3 extends over 13 amino acids. CDR3 bases: TGCAGTGCCCTTAGCGGGGTGTTATATGAGCAGTTCTTC. Its translation: CSALSGVLYEQFF.

A note on this clonotype: A much bigger clone sits one base away, suggesting this may be a read error. The V gene is TRBV7-6, the J gene TRBJ1-1; 7 bases map to TRBD1. Trimming took 4 bases from V and 1 from J; bases not matched to a gene: 3. The CDR3 extends over 14 amino acids. From germline, CDR1 is SGHVS and CDR2 FNYEAQ. The CDR3 region has the DNA TGTGCCAGCAGCTATAACAGGGGGAACACTGAAGCTTTCTTT. This sequence encodes CASSYNRGNTEAFF.

This clonotype was seen ten or more times. V and J are TRBV20-1 and TRBJ1-1; D unclear. This CDR3 is built from 13 residues. Per germline, CDR1 DFQATT and CDR2 SNEGSKA (reference sequence). In DNA, the CDR3 is TGCAGAGCACCTCCCTTCGAAAACACTGAAGCTTTCTTT. Protein product: CRAPPFENTEAFF.

This clonotype was observed many times. The chain links TRBV11-2 to TRBJ2-1; D may be TRBD1 or TRBD2 (5 bases each). V was clipped by 2 bases and J by 7 bases, with 24 bases between them. The length of the CDR3 is 18 residues. Germline V gene sequence: CDR1 SGHAT, CDR2 FQNNGV. The CDR3 protein is CASSLITGPKIQQNEQFF. DNA for the CDR3: TGTGCCAGCAGCTTAATCACGGGGCCCAAAATCCAACAAAATGAGCAGTTCTTC. The complete variable domain, with remaining parts taken from reference TRBV11-2 and TRBJ2-1, reads EAGVAQSPRYKIIEKRQSVAFWCNPISGHATLYWYQQILGQGPKLLIQFQNNGVVDDSQLPKDRFSAERLKGVDSTLKIQPAKLEDSAVYLCASSLITGPKIQQNEQFFGPGTRLTVL.

V is TRBV4-1 and J is TRBJ2-7; tentatively, D is TRBD1 or TRBD2 (5 bases each). V lost 0 bases and J 0 bases, leaving 21 bases between the germline ends. Germline assignment: CDR1 MGHRA and CDR2 YSYEKL. This CDR3 has 19 amino acids. CDR3 in DNA: TGCGCCAGCAGCCAAGATGACAGCGATAGGGAAGGGAGCTCCTACGAGCAGTACGTC. Protein sequence: CASSQDDSDREGSSYEQYV.

This clonotype was detected many times. This rearrangement joins TRBV29-1 to TRBJ2-5; 10 positions match TRBD1. Germline trimming cut 4 bases from V and 4 bases from J; bases unmatched to any gene: 3. Germline lookup yields CDR1 SQVTM and CDR2 ANQGSEA. The CDR3 covers 13 residues. CDR3 sequence reads: CSVGTGGGETQYF. CDR3 coding DNA: TGCAGCGTTGGGACAGGGGGTGGAGAGACCCAGTACTTC.

The chain has TRBV6-5 and TRBJ2-3, with 15 bases identical to TRBD2. Germline V gene data show CDR1 as MNHEY and CDR2 as SVGAGI. Trimming took 4 bases from V and 3 from J; bases not matched to a gene: 8. The CDR3 is 18 residues long. The CDR3 DNA follows: TGTGCCAGCAGTTCCGGGACTAGCGGGGGGCTGGGTACAGATACGCAGTATTTT. It encodes CASSSGTSGGLGTDTQYF.

This clonotype occurred a few times. V gene TRBV6-6 combines with J gene TRBJ1-5; D may be TRBD1 (5 bases). Trimming removed 0 bases from V and 3 bases from J, with 15 bases in between. This CDR3 comprises 17 residues. Germline loops: CDR1 MNHNY, CDR2 SVGAGI (reference sequence). This CDR3 reads CASSYSGRSRTNQPQHF. The CDR3 DNA follows: TGTGCCAGCAGTTACTCGGGACGCTCAAGGACCAATCAGCCCCAGCATTTT.

Remarks on this clonotype: This could be a read error, since a much larger clone is one nucleotide away. The chain joins TRBV20-1 to TRBJ2-5, with 8 bases fitting TRBD1. The end of the DNA is better explained by TRBJ2-7, so the J call may be wrong. The CDR3 sequence is 14 residues long. From germline, CDR1 is DFQATT and CDR2 SNEGSKA (reference sequence). CDR3: CSAGRTGYRTEQYF. CDR3 nucleotide sequence: TGCAGTGCTGGGCGGACAGGGTACAGAACCGAGCAGTACTTC.

This clonotype has ten or more counts. The rearrangement links TRBV3-1 to TRBJ1-2; a possible D gene is TRBD1 (5 bases). Trimming shortened V by 7 bases and J by 10 bases, and 25 bases separated the two germline ends. The CDR3 runs 15 residues. Germline-derived CDR1 and CDR2 are LGHDT and YNNKEL (reference sequence). The CDR3 here is CASTSRTGGTIDYTF. CDR3 bases: TGTGCCAGCACGTCCCGAACAGGTGGAACTATTGACTACACCTTC.

This clonotype has a count of ten or more. The rearrangement uses TRBV20-1 and TRBJ1-2; possible D gene TRBD1, 5 bases. The V end lost 0 bases, the J end lost 7 bases, and 15 bases lay between the germline ends. CDR3 length: 14 residues. Germline assignment: CDR1 DFQATT and CDR2 SNEGSKA (reference sequence). CDR3 residues: CSARDWGRDSGYTF. For the CDR3, the DNA is TGCAGTGCTAGAGATTGGGGCAGGGACTCTGGCTACACCTTC.

This clonotype occurred many times. V and J are TRBV6-1 and TRBJ1-5; tentative D call: TRBD1 (5 bases). The CDR3 is made up of 14 amino acids. Between the trimmed V and J ends, which lost 1 base and 7 bases, there was a span of 11 bases. Germline-derived CDR1 and CDR2 are MNHNS and SASEGT. CDR3 nucleotide sequence: TGTGCCAGCAGTGAAGGGTGGGACGGGCAGCCCCAGCATTTT. Residues: CASSEGWDGQPQHF.